Shown below are 22 T cell receptor beta chains from a single sample sequenced in a study of response to subunit inactivated influenza vaccine. From the RT-PCR reads, TCRdb called clonotypes with MiXCR, one entry per CDR3 protein. In the table there are roughly 670,000 distinct CDR3 sequences, around 15% of which are singletons. Sequenced here: PBMCs from blood, sampled around 15 days before vaccination. The receptors were sampled from a man aged 50 or older who received an inactivated influenza vaccine.

This chain joins TRBV20-1 and TRBJ2-5, with D hard to call. V was pared by 6 bases and J by 4 bases, with 12 bases between. CDR1 is DFQATT and CDR2 is SNEGSKA in the germline V gene (reference sequence). The length of the CDR3 is 12 residues. The CDR3 DNA is TGCAGTGCCCAAACGAAGGCAGAGACCCAGTACTTC. As protein: CSAQTKAETQYF.

The V and J genes are TRBV20-1 and TRBJ2-7, with 10 bases lining up with TRBD1. CDR1 is DFQATT and CDR2 is SNEGSKA in the germline V gene (reference sequence). This CDR3 region has 14 residues. CDR3 bases: TGCAGCCTTACACGGACAGGGGGACCCTACGAGCAGTACTTC. This translates into CSLTRTGGPYEQYF.

DNA of the CDR3: TGCGCCAGCAGCCTCCCAACCGGGACAGGGTACAATGAGCAGTTCTTC. Amino acid sequence: CASSLPTGTGYNEQFF. The chain uses TRBV5-1 and TRBJ2-1; 9 positions agree with TRBD1. The CDR3 loop spans 16 amino acids. J was trimmed by 4 bases and V by 4 bases; bases with no gene match: 9. Looked up from germline, CDR1 is SGHRS and CDR2 is YFSETQ.

The chain combines TRBV4-3 with TRBJ2-7; no clear D gene. The CDR3 consists of 15 residues. The germline CDR1 and CDR2 sequences are LGHNA and YSLEER. With 1 base removed from V and 0 bases from J, the gap between germline ends came to 10 bases. CDR3 DNA sequence: TGCGCCAGCAGCCAAGGGGTCCCAGGCTCCTACGAGCAGTACTTC. Translating gives CASSQGVPGSYEQYF.

A note on this clonotype: This may stem from a read error, because a much larger clone lies one nucleotide away. Written as DNA, the CDR3 is TGCAGCGTTGAATGGCGGACAAGAGCCTACGAGCAGTACTTC. Its translation: CSVEWRTRAYEQYF. The rearrangement uses TRBV29-1 and TRBJ2-7; tentative D call: TRBD1 (5 bases). The CDR3 contains 14 residues. Trimming took off 2 bases at V and 2 bases at J, with 13 bases between the two ends. Germline V gene data show CDR1 as SQVTM and CDR2 as ANQGSEA.

This clonotype was picked up a small number of times. The V call is TRBV5-1, the J call TRBJ2-3, with D possibly called TRBD1 or TRBD2 (6 bases each). CDR1 is SGHRS, CDR2 YFSETQ, per germline. V lost 7 bases and J 1 base, leaving 13 bases between the germline ends. The CDR3 covers 14 residues. Here the CDR3 DNA reads TGCGCCAGCGAAGGGGGGAGTGGCACAGATACGCAGTATTTT. It codes for CASEGGSGTDTQYF.

This clonotype was seen more than once but under ten times. The chain employs TRBV20-1 and TRBJ2-7, with D possibly TRBD2 on 6 matching bases. Germline values: CDR1 DFQATT, CDR2 SNEGSKA (reference sequence). There are 11 residues in the CDR3. The germline V and J ends were trimmed by 4 bases and 5 bases, with 9 bases remaining between them. In DNA, the CDR3 is TGCAGTGCTACCAGACTAGACGAGCAGTACTTC. Amino acids: CSATRLDEQYF.

The chain links TRBV5-1 to TRBJ2-7, with TRBD2 matching over 12 bases. This CDR3 contains 16 residues. CDR1 SGHRS and CDR2 YFSETQ come from the germline V gene. The V gene end was trimmed by 1 base and the J gene end by 4 bases; junction bases not matched to a gene: 6. The CDR3 nucleotides are TGCGCCAGCAGCTTGACTAGCGGGAGGTCAGGATACGAGCAGTACTTC. Translated: CASSLTSGRSGYEQYF.

The chain couples TRBV6-2 or TRBV6-3 to TRBJ1-1; possibly TRBD1 for D (5 bases). The ends were cut back, 3 bases at V and 5 bases at J, with 19 bases in the middle. Germline CDR1 MNHEY, CDR2 SVGEGT. CDR3 length equals 16 residues. The CDR3 spells CASSYLGTDRGTEAFF. In DNA form, the CDR3 reads TGTGCCAGCAGTTATCTCGGGACGGACCGAGGGACTGAAGCTTTCTTT.

Comment on this clonotype: It may be a read error: a sequence one base away is much more abundant. This rearrangement joins TRBV24-1 to TRBJ2-3, with 8 bases that match TRBD2. Trimming removed 9 bases from V and 7 bases from J; junction bases left unmatched: 5. The CDR3 has 12 amino acids. The germline gives CDR1 KGHDR, CDR2 SFDVKD. The CDR3 DNA is TGTGCCACCGGACTAGCCTCAAATACGCAGTATTTT. Residues: CATGLASNTQYF.

This clonotype was seen a handful of times. The chain has TRBV5-1 and TRBJ1-6, with 8 positions matching TRBD1. The junction had 2 bases not matched to a gene; V was cut back by 4 bases and J by 5 bases. Germline V gene lookup returns CDR1 SGHRS and CDR2 YFSETQ. The length of the CDR3 is 14 residues. The CDR3 here is CASSAGQDNSPLHF. In DNA form, the CDR3 reads TGCGCCAGCAGCGCGGGACAGGATAATTCACCCCTCCACTTT.

This clonotype was recorded at least ten times. The chain employs TRBV5-1 and TRBJ2-3; no firm D call. The V gene lost 4 bases and the J gene lost 2 bases, with 5 bases spanning the gap. Looked up from germline, CDR1 is SGHRS and CDR2 is YFSETQ. The CDR3 loop spans 12 amino acids. DNA for the CDR3: TGCGCCAGCAGCGCTAACACAGATACGCAGTATTTT. Translation: CASSANTDTQYF. The full variable domain, in which reference TRBV5-1 and TRBJ2-3 provide the parts outside the CDR3, is KAGVTQTPRYLIKTRGQQVTLSCSPISGHRSVSWYQQTPGQGLQFLFEYFSETQRNKGNFPGRFSGRQFSNSRSEMNVSTLELGDSALYLCASSANTDTQYFGPGTRLTVL.

This clonotype showed up just a few times. The rearrangement links TRBV7-9 to TRBJ1-1; D remains ambiguous. Trimming removed 2 bases at V and 0 bases at J, with 7 bases between. The CDR3 has 14 residues. Looked up from germline, CDR1 is SEHNR and CDR2 is FQNEAQ (reference sequence). In DNA, the CDR3 is TGTGCCAGCAGCTTAATACCCCTGAACACTGAAGCTTTCTTT. Amino acid sequence: CASSLIPLNTEAFF.

This clonotype was detected only a few times. The gene calls are TRBV20-1 and TRBJ2-3, with D perhaps TRBD2 (5 bases). This CDR3 has 15 amino acids. V was pared by 2 bases and J by 0 bases, with 12 bases between. CDR1 DFQATT and CDR2 SNEGSKA come from the germline V gene (reference sequence). The CDR3 sequence: CSARRTVPSTDTQYF. The DNA for the CDR3 is TGCAGTGCTAGAAGGACTGTACCTAGCACAGATACGCAGTATTTT.

The rearrangement links TRBV9 to TRBJ2-1, with TRBD2 identical over 14 bases. The CDR3 loop spans 15 amino acids. V lost 0 bases and J lost 15; bases outside the gene matches: 8. The germline V gene has CDR1 SGDLS and CDR2 YYNGEE. The CDR3, as DNA: TGTGCCAGCAGCGTAGCCGGGACTAGCGGGAGCAGCCCGTTCTTC. It is translated as CASSVAGTSGSSPFF.

This clonotype was found a few times. The gene calls are TRBV7-2 and TRBJ1-1, with no clear D. Per the germline V gene, CDR1 is SGHTA and CDR2 is FQGNSA. This CDR3 contains 14 residues. V was pared by 2 bases and J by 0 bases, with 7 bases between. Here the CDR3 reads CASSLNSVNTEAFF. CDR3 DNA: TGTGCCAGCAGCTTAAATTCAGTGAACACTGAAGCTTTCTTT.

This clonotype was found a few times. The rearrangement uses TRBV6-2 or TRBV6-3 and TRBJ2-5; no clear D. This CDR3 is built from 14 residues. V gave up 2 bases and J gave up 2 bases, with 9 bases separating them. Germline V lookup: CDR1 MNHEY, CDR2 SVGEGT. This CDR3 reads CASSYDGQQETQYF. CDR3 nucleotide sequence: TGTGCCAGCAGTTACGATGGGCAGCAAGAGACCCAGTACTTC.

CDR3 DNA: TGTGCCAGCAGTGCCCTATTAAGCGTTAGCTCCTACAATGAGCAGTTCTTC. This sequence encodes CASSALLSVSSYNEQFF. The V gene is TRBV28, the J gene TRBJ2-1; D unclear. V was trimmed by 5 bases and J by 0 bases, leaving 17 bases between them. Per the germline V gene, CDR1 is MDHEN and CDR2 is SYDVKM. The CDR3 is 17 amino acids.

This clonotype has more than one count but fewer than ten. Germline is not matched at one junction end, which may reflect a read error. The chain combines TRBV7-7 with TRBJ2-2; 11 nucleotides align to TRBD2. The CDR3 is 15 residues long. CDR1 and CDR2 (germline): SSHAT, FNYEAQ (reference sequence). CDR3 residues: CASSLQTSGAGELFF. The CDR3 nucleotides are TGTGCTAGCAGCTTGCAGACTAGCGGGGCCGGGGAGCTGTTTTTT. Combining the CDR3 with reference TRBV7-7 and TRBJ2-2 gives the whole variable domain GAGVSQSPRYKVTKRGQDVTLRCDPISSHATLYWYQQALGQGPEFLTYFNYEAQPDKSGLPSDRFSAERPEGSISTLTIQRTEQRDSAMYRCASSLQTSGAGELFFGEGSRLTVL.

The chain joins TRBV20-1 to TRBJ2-7; maybe TRBD1 (5 bases). There are 14 residues in the CDR3. Germline V CDR1 and CDR2: DFQATT, SNEGSKA (reference sequence). Between the trimmed V and J ends, which lost 0 bases and 1 base, there was a span of 10 bases. CDR3 coding DNA: TGCAGTGCTAGAGATGCGACAGAGTCCTACGAGCAGTACTTC. This encodes CSARDATESYEQYF.

The V and J genes are TRBV24-1 and TRBJ2-5; 8 bases map to TRBD1. Germline lookup yields CDR1 KGHDR and CDR2 SFDVKD. V dropped 2 bases and J dropped 5; count of bases not matched to a gene: 6. There are 15 residues in the CDR3. The CDR3 nucleotides are TGTGCCACCAGTGATTCCCTTCGACAGGGGGAGACCCAGTACTTC. It yields the protein CATSDSLRQGETQYF.

This clonotype has a count of ten or more. The chain recombines TRBV12-3 or TRBV12-4 with TRBJ2-1, with D unclear. V gave up 5 bases and J gave up 5 bases, with 10 bases separating them. CDR3 size: 13 residues. The CDR3 nucleotides read TGTGCCAGCAGTCCCGGAGAGAACAATGAGCAGTTCTTC. Its translation: CASSPGENNEQFF.